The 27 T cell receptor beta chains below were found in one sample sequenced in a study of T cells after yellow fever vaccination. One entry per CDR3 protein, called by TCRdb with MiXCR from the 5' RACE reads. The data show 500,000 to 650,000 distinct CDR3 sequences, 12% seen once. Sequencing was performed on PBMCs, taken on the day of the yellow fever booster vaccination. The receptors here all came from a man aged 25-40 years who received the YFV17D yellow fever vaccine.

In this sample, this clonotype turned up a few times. The CDR3 reads CASSLGGGKTGELFF. The CDR3 region has the DNA TGTGCCAGCAGTTTAGGCGGAGGGAAAACCGGGGAGCTGTTTTTT. The chain employs TRBV12-3 or TRBV12-4 and TRBJ2-2; perhaps TRBD2 as D (6 bases). V gave up 1 base and J gave up 5 bases, with 11 bases separating them. This CDR3 has 15 residues.

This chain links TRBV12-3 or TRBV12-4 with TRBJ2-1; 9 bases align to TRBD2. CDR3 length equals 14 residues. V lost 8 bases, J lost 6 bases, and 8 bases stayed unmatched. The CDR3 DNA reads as TGTGCCAGCCGAGGAGCGGGAGGTTCCAATGAGCAGTTCTTC. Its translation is CASRGAGGSNEQFF.

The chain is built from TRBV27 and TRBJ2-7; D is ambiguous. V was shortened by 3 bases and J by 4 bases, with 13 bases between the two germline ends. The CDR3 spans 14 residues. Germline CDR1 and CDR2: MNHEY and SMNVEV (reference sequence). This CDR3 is CASSFRPFLYEQYF. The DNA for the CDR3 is TGTGCCAGCAGTTTCCGGCCATTCTTGTACGAGCAGTACTTC.

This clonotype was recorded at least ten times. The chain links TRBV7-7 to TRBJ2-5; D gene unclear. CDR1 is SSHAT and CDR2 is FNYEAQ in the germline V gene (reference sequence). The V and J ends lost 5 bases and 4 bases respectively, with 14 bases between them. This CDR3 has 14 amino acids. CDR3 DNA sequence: TGTGCCAGCAGCCAGACCGGAGAGCGAGAGACCCAGTACTTC. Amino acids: CASSQTGERETQYF.

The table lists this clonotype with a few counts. The CDR3 nucleotides read TGTGCCACCAGCAGGGCCCCGACAGGGGGAAGGAATGAGCAGTTCTTC. Amino acids: CATSRAPTGGRNEQFF. J is TRBJ2-1 and V is TRBV15; 9 positions match TRBD1. V lost 3 bases, J lost 7 bases, and 10 bases stayed unmatched. Germline CDR1 reads LNHNV; CDR2 reads YYDKDF (reference sequence). This CDR3 has 16 amino acids.

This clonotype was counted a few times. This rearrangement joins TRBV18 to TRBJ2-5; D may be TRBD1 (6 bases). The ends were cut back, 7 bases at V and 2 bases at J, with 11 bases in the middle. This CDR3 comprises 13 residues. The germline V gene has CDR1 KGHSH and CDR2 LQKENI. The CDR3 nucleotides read TGTGCCAGCTTAGGACAGATGCAAGAGACCCAGTACTTC. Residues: CASLGQMQETQYF.

The CDR3 region is CASSFPRKGTSGSPDTQYF. CDR3 bases: TGTGCCAGCAGTTTCCCCCGGAAAGGGACTAGCGGGAGCCCAGATACGCAGTATTTT. This rearrangement joins TRBV12-3 or TRBV12-4 to TRBJ2-3; TRBD2 matches at 14 bases. V lost 3 bases, J lost 4 bases, and 12 bases stayed unmatched. The CDR3 is 19 residues long.

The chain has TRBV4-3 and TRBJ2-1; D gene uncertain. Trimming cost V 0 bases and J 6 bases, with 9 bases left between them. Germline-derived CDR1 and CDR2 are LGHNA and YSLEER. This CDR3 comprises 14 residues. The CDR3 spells CASSQDIGLNEQFF. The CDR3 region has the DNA TGCGCCAGCAGCCAAGATATTGGGCTCAATGAGCAGTTCTTC.

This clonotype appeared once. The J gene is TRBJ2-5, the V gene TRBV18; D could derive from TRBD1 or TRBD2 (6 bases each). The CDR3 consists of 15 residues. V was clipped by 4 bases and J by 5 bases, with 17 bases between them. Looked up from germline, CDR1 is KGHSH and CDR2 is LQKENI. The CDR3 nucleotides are TGTGCCAGCTCACTTGCCGGAGGGGGTTGGGAGACCCAGTACTTC. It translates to CASSLAGGGWETQYF.

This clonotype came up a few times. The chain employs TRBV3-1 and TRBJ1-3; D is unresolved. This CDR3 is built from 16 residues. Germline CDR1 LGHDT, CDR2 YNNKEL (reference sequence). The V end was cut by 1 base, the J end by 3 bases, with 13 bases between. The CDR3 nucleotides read TGTGCCAGCAGCCAAGGGGGAGTCGACGTTGGAAACACCATATATTTT. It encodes CASSQGGVDVGNTIYF.

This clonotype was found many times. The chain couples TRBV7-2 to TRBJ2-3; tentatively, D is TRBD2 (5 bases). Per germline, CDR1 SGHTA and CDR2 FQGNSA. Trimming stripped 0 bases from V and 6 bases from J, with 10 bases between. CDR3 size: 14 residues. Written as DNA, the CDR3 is TGTGCCAGCAGCTTAGCTATGAGGGCCGATACGCAGTATTTT. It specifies CASSLAMRADTQYF.

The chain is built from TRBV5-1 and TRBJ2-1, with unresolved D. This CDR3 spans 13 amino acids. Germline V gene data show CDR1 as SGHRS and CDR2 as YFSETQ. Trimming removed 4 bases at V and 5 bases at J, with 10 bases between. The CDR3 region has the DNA TGCGCCAGCAGCCAAAGCCCCGACAATGAGCAGTTCTTC. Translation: CASSQSPDNEQFF.

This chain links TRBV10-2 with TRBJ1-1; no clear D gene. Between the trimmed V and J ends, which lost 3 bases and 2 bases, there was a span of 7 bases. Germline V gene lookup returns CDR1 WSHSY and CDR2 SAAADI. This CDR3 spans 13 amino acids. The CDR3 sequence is CASSEAGNTEAFF. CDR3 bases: TGCGCCAGCAGTGAAGCAGGAAACACTGAAGCTTTCTTT.

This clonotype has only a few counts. This CDR3 is CASSIYRDSNQPQHF. The CDR3 DNA sequence: TGTGCCAGTAGTATCTACAGGGATAGCAATCAGCCCCAGCATTTT. The chain links TRBV19 to TRBJ1-5; a possible D gene is TRBD1 (6 bases). The length of the CDR3 is 15 residues. Germline values: CDR1 LNHDA, CDR2 SQIVND (reference sequence). V lost 3 bases and J 0 bases, leaving 9 bases between the germline ends.

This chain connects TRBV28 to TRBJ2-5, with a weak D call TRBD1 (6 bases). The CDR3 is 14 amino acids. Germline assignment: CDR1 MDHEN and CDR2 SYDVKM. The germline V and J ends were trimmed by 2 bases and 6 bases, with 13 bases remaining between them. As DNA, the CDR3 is TGTGCCAGCAGTTTACTGACAGGACGGAAGACCCAGTACTTC. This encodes CASSLLTGRKTQYF.

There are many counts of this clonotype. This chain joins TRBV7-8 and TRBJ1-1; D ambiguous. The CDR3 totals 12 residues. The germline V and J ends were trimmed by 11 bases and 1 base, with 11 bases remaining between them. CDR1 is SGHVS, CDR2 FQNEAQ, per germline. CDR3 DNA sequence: TGTGCCGGCCGGCGCGGGAACACTGAAGCTTTCTTT. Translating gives CAGRRGNTEAFF.

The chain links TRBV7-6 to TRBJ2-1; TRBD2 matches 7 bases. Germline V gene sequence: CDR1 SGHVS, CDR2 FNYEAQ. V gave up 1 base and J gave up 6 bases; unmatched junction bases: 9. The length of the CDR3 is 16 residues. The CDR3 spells CASSLGVAGSINEQFF. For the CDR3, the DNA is TGTGCCAGCAGCTTAGGGGTAGCGGGCAGCATCAATGAGCAGTTCTTC. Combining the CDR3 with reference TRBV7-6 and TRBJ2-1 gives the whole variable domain GAGVSQSPRYKVTKRGQDVALRCDPISGHVSLYWYRQALGQGPEFLTYFNYEAQQDKSGLPNDRFSAERPEGSISTLTIQRTEQRDSAMYRCASSLGVAGSINEQFFGPGTRLTVL.

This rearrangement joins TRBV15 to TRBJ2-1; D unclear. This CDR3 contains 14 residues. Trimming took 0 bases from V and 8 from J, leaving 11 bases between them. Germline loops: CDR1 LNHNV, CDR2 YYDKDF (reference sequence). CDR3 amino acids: CATSRDKYVDEQFF. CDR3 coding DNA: TGTGCCACCAGCAGAGATAAGTACGTAGATGAGCAGTTCTTC.

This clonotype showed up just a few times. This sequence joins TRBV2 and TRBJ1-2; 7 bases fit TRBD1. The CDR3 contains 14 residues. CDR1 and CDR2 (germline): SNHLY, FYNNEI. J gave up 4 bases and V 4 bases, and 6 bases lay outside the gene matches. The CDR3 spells CASSAATGSYGYTF. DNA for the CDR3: TGTGCCAGCAGTGCCGCGACAGGGAGCTATGGCTACACCTTC.

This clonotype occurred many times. The chain's CDR3 is CASSLSRVATEAFF. The CDR3 nucleotides read TGTGCCAGCAGCTTAAGTAGGGTGGCCACTGAAGCTTTCTTT. This chain joins TRBV11-2 and TRBJ1-1; D is unclear. CDR3 size: 14 residues. The ends were cut back, 2 bases at V and 4 bases at J, with 11 bases in the middle. The germline gives CDR1 SGHAT, CDR2 FQNNGV.

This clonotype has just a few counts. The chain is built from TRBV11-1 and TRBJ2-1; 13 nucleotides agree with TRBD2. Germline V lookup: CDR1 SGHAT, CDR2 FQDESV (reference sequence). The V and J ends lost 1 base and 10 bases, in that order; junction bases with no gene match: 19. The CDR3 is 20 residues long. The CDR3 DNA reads TGTGCCAGCAGCTTAGGACCTATACTAGCGGGAGGGAGGAGTATAGGAGAGCAGTTCTTC. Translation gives CASSLGPILAGGRSIGEQFF.

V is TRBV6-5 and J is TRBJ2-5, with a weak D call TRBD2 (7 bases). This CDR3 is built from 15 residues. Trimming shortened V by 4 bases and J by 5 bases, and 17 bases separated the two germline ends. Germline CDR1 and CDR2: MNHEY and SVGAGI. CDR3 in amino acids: CASSWGGLAPETQYF. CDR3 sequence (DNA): TGTGCCAGCAGTTGGGGGGGGCTAGCTCCGGAGACCCAGTACTTC.

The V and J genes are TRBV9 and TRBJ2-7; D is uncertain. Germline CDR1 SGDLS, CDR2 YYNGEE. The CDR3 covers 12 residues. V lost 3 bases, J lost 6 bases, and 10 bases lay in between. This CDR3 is CASSALGSEQYF. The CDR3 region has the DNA TGTGCCAGCAGCGCGTTAGGTAGCGAGCAGTACTTC.

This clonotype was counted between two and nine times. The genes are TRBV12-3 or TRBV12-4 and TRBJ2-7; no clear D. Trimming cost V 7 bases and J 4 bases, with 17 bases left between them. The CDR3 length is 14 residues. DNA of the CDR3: TGTGCCAGCACCTCCCCGGACGGTCCTTACGAGCAGTACTTC. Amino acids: CASTSPDGPYEQYF.

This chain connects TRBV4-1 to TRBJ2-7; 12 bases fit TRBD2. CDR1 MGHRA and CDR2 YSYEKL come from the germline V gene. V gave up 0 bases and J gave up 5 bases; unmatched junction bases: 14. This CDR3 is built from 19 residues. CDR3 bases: TGCGCCAGCAGCCAAGACCCCCTAGCGGGAGGGCCGGGGGGGAACGAGCAGTACTTC. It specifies CASSQDPLAGGPGGNEQYF.

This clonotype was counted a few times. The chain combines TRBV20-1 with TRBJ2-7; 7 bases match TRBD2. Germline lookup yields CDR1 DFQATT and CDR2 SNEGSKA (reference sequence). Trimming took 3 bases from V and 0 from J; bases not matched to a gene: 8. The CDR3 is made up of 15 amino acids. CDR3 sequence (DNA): TGCAGTGCTAGCCCGTTTCTAGCGGACTCCTACGAGCAGTACTTC. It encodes CSASPFLADSYEQYF.

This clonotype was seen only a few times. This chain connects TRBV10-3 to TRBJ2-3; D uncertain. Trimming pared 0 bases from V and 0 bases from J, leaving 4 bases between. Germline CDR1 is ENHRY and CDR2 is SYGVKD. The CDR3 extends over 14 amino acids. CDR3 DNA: TGTGCCATCAGTGAGTCTGCTAGCACAGATACGCAGTATTTT. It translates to CAISESASTDTQYF.